The T cell receptor beta chain described here comes from a study of T cell responses to AZD1222 COVID-19 vaccine. Findings and limits, study-wide: The donors showed a predominance of white British ancestry and of females, with possible underestimation of clonal diversity.

Regarding this clone: Antigen specificity is unknown.

Using immunoSEQ multiplex PCR, the repertoire was profiled, and TCRdb retains in-frame clones only, with some absent. The table shows 85,000 to 100,000 clones, with less than 90% occurring only once. V lost 0 bases and J 2 bases, leaving 9 bases between the germline ends. Germline V gives CDR1 SGDLS, CDR2 YYNGEE. This CDR3 is built from 15 residues. The specimen was peripheral blood, collected 28 days after the second AZD1222 dose. The sequence was collected from an adult who received the AZD1222 COVID-19 vaccine. The rearrangement joins TRBV9 to TRBJ1-3; D gene ambiguous. CDR3 DNA sequence: TGTGCCAGCAGCGTAGGAAGGATGGCTGGAAACACCATATATTTT. This sequence encodes CASSVGRMAGNTIYF.